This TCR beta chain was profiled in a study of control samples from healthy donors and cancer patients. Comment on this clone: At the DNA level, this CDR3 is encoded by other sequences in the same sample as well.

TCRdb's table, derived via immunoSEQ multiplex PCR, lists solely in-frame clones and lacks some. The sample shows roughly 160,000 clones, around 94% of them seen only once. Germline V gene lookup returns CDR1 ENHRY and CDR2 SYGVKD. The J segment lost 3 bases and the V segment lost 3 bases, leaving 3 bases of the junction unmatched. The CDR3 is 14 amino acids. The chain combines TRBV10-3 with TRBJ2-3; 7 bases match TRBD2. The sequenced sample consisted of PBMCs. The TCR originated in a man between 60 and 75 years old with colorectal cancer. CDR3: CAISEGGGTDTQYF. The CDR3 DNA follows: TGTGCCATCAGTGAAGGCGGGGGAACAGATACGCAGTATTTT.